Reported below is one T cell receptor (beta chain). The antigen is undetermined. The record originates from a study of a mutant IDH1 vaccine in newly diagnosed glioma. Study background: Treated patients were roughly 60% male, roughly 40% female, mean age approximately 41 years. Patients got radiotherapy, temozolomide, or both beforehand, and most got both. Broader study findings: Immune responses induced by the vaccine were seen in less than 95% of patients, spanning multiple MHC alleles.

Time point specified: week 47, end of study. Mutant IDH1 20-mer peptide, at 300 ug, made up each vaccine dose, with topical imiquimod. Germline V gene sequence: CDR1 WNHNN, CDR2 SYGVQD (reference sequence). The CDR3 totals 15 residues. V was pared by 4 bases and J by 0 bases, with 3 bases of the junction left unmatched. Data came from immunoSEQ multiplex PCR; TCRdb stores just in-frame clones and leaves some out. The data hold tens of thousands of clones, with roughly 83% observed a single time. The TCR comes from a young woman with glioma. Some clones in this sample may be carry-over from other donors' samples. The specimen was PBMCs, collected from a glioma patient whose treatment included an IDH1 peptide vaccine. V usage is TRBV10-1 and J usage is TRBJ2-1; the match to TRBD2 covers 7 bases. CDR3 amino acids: CASSGLASSYNEQFF. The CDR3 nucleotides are TGCGCCAGCAGTGGACTAGCCAGCTCCTACAATGAGCAGTTCTTC.